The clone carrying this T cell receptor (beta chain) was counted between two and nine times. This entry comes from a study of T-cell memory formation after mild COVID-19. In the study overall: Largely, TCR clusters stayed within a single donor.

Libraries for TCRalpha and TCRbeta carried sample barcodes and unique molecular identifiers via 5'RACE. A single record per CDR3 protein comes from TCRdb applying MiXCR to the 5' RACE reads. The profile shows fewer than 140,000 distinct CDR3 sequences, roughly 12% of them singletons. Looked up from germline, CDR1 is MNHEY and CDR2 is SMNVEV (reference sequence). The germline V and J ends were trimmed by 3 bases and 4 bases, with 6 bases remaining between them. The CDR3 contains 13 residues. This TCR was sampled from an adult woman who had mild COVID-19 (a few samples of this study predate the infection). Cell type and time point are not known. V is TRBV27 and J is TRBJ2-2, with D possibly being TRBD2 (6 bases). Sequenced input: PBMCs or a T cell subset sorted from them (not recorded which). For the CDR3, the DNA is TGTGCCAGCAGTTTCGGGGGCACCGGGGAGCTGTTTTTT. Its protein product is CASSFGGTGELFF.